This is a list of T cell receptor beta chains from one sample in a study of blood T cell repertoires in COVID-19. This table comes from immunoSEQ multiplex PCR, and its TCRdb copy is limited to in-frame clones, with some not included. The table has 410,000 or so clones, roughly 85% seen once; the top ten hold around 1.4%. Sequenced material: peripheral blood. Every receptor here comes from a woman in her twenties or thirties with active or convalescent COVID-19. The CDR3 runs from the conserved cysteine through the conserved F or W. The D gene is left open where the match is weak. Size values are once, few and many counts, or a class for expanded clones, and some rows have none.

>TRBJ2-5|.|TRBV25-1|.|15
TGTGCCAGCAGTGCATTGTGGGGGGACCAAGAGACCCAGTACTTC
CASSALWGDQETQYF
>TRBJ2-1|.|TRBV6-4|medium-sized|14
TGTGCCAGCAGTGAGGCACTAGAAGCCAATGAGCAGTTCTTC
CASSEALEANEQFF
>TRBJ2-1|.|TRBV4-1|.|15
TGCGCCAGCAGCCATCAAGAGGCAGGGGACAATGAGCAGTTCTTC
CASSHQEAGDNEQFF
>TRBJ2-7|TRBD2|TRBV23-1|.|17
TGCGCCAGCAGTCAATTAACTAGCGGGAGCCCCACCTACGAGCAGTACTTC
CASSQLTSGSPTYEQYF
>TRBJ2-7|TRBD2|TRBV7-9|.|14
TGTGCCAGCAGCTTCGGGGGGAGCTCCTACGAGCAGTACTTC
CASSFGGSSYEQYF
>TRBJ1-5|.|TRBV11-2|once|13
TGTGCCAGCAGCTTAGGTCCCTCGCAGCCCCAGCATTTT
CASSLGPSQPQHF
>TRBJ2-7|.|TRBV5-4|.|13
TGTGCCAGCAGCTCGGACAGCTCCTACGAGCAGTACTTC
CASSSDSSYEQYF
>TRBJ1-5|TRBD1|TRBV2|.|16
TGTGCCAGCAGTGAGGGGACAGGGACTTCCAATCAGCCCCAGCATTTT
CASSEGTGTSNQPQHF
>TRBJ2-3|TRBD1|TRBV20-1|.|17
TGCAGTGCTAGTGGACAGGGAAATGTGGGTATCACAGATACGCAGTATTTT
CSASGQGNVGITDTQYF
>TRBJ2-7|TRBD2|TRBV5-6|.|16
TGTGCCAGCAGCAAAAACCGGGGGGGCTGGTTGTACGAGCAGTACTTC
CASSKNRGGWLYEQYF
>TRBJ2-7|TRBD2|TRBV6-5|.|14
TGTGCCAGCAGGACCCAAGCGGGGGGCTGGGAGCAGTACTTC
CASRTQAGGWEQYF
>TRBJ2-7|TRBD2|TRBV18|.|16
TGTGCCAGCTCACCGACGACTAGCGGGTTGCTCTACGAGCAGTACTTC
CASSPTTSGLLYEQYF
>TRBJ2-1|TRBD1|TRBV10-1|.|11
TGCGCCAGCAGCACAGGGGATGAGCAGTTCTTC
CASSTGDEQFF
>TRBJ2-1|TRBD2|TRBV24-1|few|15
TGTGCCACCAGTGACCCCCGGGACTATCCGAATGAGCAGTTCTTC
CATSDPRDYPNEQFF
>TRBJ2-1|TRBD2|TRBV19|.|17
TGTGCCAGTAGTCTATGGGATGGGACTAGCGCATACAATGAGCAGTTCTTC
CASSLWDGTSAYNEQFF
>TRBJ1-1|.|TRBV7-9|.|14
TGTGCCAGCAGCCCCCCAGAGGGATCCACTGAAGCTTTCTTT
CASSPPEGSTEAFF
>TRBJ1-1|.|TRBV25-1|.|14
TGTGCCAGCAGTGGCGGCACCTTTAACACTGAAGCTTTCTTT
CASSGGTFNTEAFF
>TRBJ1-3|TRBD1|TRBV10-3|.|13
TGTGCCAGCCAACAGGGGTCTGGAAACACCATATATTTT
CASQQGSGNTIYF
>TRBJ1-4|TRBD1|TRBV4-1|.|16
TGCGCCAGCAGCCAGGGACAGACTGAAGGTGGTGAAAAACTGTTTTTT
CASSQGQTEGGEKLFF
>TRBJ1-5|TRBD1|TRBV19|few|18
TGTGCCAGTAGTGACCCCGGGGACAGCTTCGTTAGCAATCAGCCCCAGCATTTT
CASSDPGDSFVSNQPQHF
>TRBJ2-1|TRBD2|TRBV29-1|.|13
TGCAGCGTTGCGGCTAGCGGCTACAATGAGCAGTTCTTC
CSVAASGYNEQFF
>TRBJ1-4|.|TRBV7-8|.|14
TGTGCCAGCAGCCCACAGGCCTCGGGTGAAAAACTGTTTTTT
CASSPQASGEKLFF
>TRBJ2-7|TRBD2|TRBV11-2|.|19
TGTGCCAGCAGCGTAAACTCCGGGACTAGCGGAGGGGGGGCATACGAGCAGTACTTC
CASSVNSGTSGGGAYEQYF
>TRBJ1-1|.|TRBV5-1|few|17
TGCGCCAGCAGCCGGAGCCCCCAGGGGTTCATGAACACTGAAGCTTTCTTT
CASSRSPQGFMNTEAFF
>TRBJ2-5|TRBD2|TRBV4-1|.|17
TGCGCCAGCAGCCCCCGGAGGGCTAGCGGGGGGCAGGAGACCCAGTACTTC
CASSPRRASGGQETQYF
>TRBJ2-7|.|TRBV2|.|15
TGTGCCAGCAGAGCGGGGACAGGTAGGGTCTACGAGCAGTACTTC
CASRAGTGRVYEQYF
>TRBJ1-2|TRBD1|TRBV3-1/TRBV3-2|.|15
TGTGCCAGCAGCCCCTTTCAGGGGGTCGTTAATGGCTACACCTTC
CASSPFQGVVNGYTF
>TRBJ1-2|TRBD1|TRBV27|.|15
TGTGCCAGCAGTACATCGACAGGGTCATCCTATGGCTACACCTTC
CASSTSTGSSYGYTF
>TRBJ1-1|TRBD1|TRBV2|.|14
TGTGCCAGCAGTAACCGGGACAGGGCGACTGAAGCTTTCTTT
CASSNRDRATEAFF
>TRBJ1-1|.|TRBV10-3|.|15
TGTGCCATCAGTGAGTCTTTTGGGGGGGCTCCTGAAGCTTTCTTT
CAISESFGGAPEAFF
>TRBJ1-1|.|TRBV19|once|14
TGTGCCAGTGCACCGGAGGTTAAGAACACTGAAGCTTTCTTT
CASAPEVKNTEAFF
>TRBJ1-6|.|TRBV5-8|.|16
TGTGCCAGCAGCTTGGTTTGGACAGACTATAATTCACCCCTCCACTTT
CASSLVWTDYNSPLHF
>TRBJ1-3|.|TRBV5-1|.|15
TGCGCCAGCAGCCCGGACACAAACTCTGGAAACACCATATATTTT
CASSPDTNSGNTIYF
>TRBJ2-3|TRBD2|TRBV27|.|19
TGTGCCAGCAGTTTATTCGCCGCGGGGGGGCCTCCGTCGACAGATACGCAGTATTTT
CASSLFAAGGPPSTDTQYF
>TRBJ1-6|.|TRBV7-9|few|13
TGTGCCAGCAGCCGAGGTCTCAACCTCACCCTCCACTTT
CASSRGLNLTLHF
>TRBJ1-2|.|TRBV5-1|.|14
TGCGCCAGCCGACTCGAACAGGGCGCCTCTGGCTACACCTTC
CASRLEQGASGYTF
>TRBJ1-6|.|TRBV5-4|.|17
TGTGCCAGCAGCTTGGCGCAGGGCAGCTCCTATAATTCACCCCTCCACTTT
CASSLAQGSSYNSPLHF
>TRBJ2-7|.|TRBV5-1|.|14
TGCGCCAGCAGCTGGCGGGACGTCTCCTACGAGCAGTACTTC
CASSWRDVSYEQYF
>TRBJ2-1|TRBD2|TRBV11-2|.|17
TGTGCCAGCAGCTTAGGGACTAGCGGGAGGCTCTACAATGAGCAGTTCTTC
CASSLGTSGRLYNEQFF
>TRBJ1-6|.|TRBV5-4|.|15
TGTGCCAGCAGCTCCAGGTTGAGCCCCGATTCACCCCTCCACTTT
CASSSRLSPDSPLHF
>TRBJ2-3|.|TRBV27|.|13
TGTGCCAGCAGTCAGCGGAGCGCAGATACGCAGTATTTT
CASSQRSADTQYF
>TRBJ2-5|TRBD2|TRBV2|.|15
TGTGCCAGCAGTGAGCCGTTAGCGGGGGGAGAGACCCAGTACTTC
CASSEPLAGGETQYF